This TCR beta chain appears in the sequencing data of a study of brain T cells in children with intractable seizures. Findings and limits, study-wide: Absence of clones before surgery may stem from lower sequencing depth.

Sequenced by immunoSEQ multiplex PCR; TCRdb stores in-frame clones only, minus some. The table records around 340,000 clones, about 94% of them present only once. Concerning this clone: No antigen is known for it.

Time point noted: blood from clinic visit 5 months post-surgery; TSC patient then seizure free. Germline V gives CDR1 SGHTA, CDR2 FQGNSA. The germline V and J ends were trimmed by 1 base and 7 bases, with 10 bases remaining between them. The CDR3 is 13 amino acids. The sequencing here drew on peripheral blood, taken more than 4 months after surgery. This clonotype was sampled from a boy in the first two years of life with tuberous sclerosis and intractable seizures. V and J are TRBV7-2 and TRBJ1-2; no clear D gene. The CDR3 sequence is CASSLEVLGGYTF. CDR3 nucleotide sequence: TGTGCCAGCAGCTTAGAGGTATTGGGTGGCTACACCTTC.